Listed here is a single T cell receptor beta chain. Original methodology: The assay estimated nucleated cells by amplifying reference gene primers. Measured with immunoSEQ multiplex PCR; TCRdb has only the in-frame clones, and not every one. That table is the source of V, J and clone size, and D and trimming were worked out from the DNA. The sample holds a few hundred thousand clones, over 80% seen once. This record belongs to a study of blood T cell repertoires in COVID-19. This clonotype was sampled from a man aged 55 to 70 who had recovered from COVID-19. The sequencing sample was made of peripheral blood.

The CDR3 sequence: CASSERQLYSYEQYF. The CDR3 nucleotides read TGTGCCAGCAGTGAACGCCAGTTGTACTCCTACGAGCAGTACTTC. V usage is TRBV6-1 and J usage is TRBJ2-7, with unresolved D. In germline, CDR1 is MNHNS, CDR2 SASEGT. With 2 bases removed from V and 0 bases from J, the gap between germline ends came to 11 bases. This CDR3 is built from 15 residues.